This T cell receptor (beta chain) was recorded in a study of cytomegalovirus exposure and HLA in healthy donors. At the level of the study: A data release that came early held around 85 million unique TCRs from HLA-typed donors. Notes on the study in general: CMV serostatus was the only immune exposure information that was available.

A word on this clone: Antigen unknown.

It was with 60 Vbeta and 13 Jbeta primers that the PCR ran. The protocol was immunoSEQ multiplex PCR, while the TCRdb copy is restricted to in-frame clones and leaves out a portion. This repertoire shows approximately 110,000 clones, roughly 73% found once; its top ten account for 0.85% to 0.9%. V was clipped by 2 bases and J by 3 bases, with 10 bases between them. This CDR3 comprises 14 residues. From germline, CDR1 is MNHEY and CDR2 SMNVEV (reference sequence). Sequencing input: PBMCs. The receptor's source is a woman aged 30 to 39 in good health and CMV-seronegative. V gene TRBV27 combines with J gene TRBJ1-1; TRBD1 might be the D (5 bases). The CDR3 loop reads CASSLGGSDTEAFF. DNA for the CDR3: TGTGCCAGCAGTTTAGGGGGGTCCGACACTGAAGCTTTCTTT.